The rows below give T cell receptor beta chains drawn from one sample of a study of blood T cells in healthy people across ages. TCRdb recomputed calls from the 5' RACE reads with MiXCR, one row per CDR3 protein. The table includes over 450,000 distinct CDR3 sequences, around 24% detected once. This sample also appeared in a second study, on T cells of mothers and their children.

Input material: blood. These TCRs come from a boy between 10 and 17 years old in good health. The CDR3 runs from the conserved cysteine through the conserved F or W. D genes are given only for firm matches. Clone size is stated in some rows and not others, as once, few, many or a class when expanded.

d_gene: TRBD1
v_gene: TRBV5-6
j_gene: TRBJ1-1
abundance: NA
CDR3nt: TGTGCCAGCAGCGCTAGTGACAGGGGAGCTTTCTTT
CDR3aa: CASSASDRGAFF

d_gene: NA
v_gene: TRBV20-1
j_gene: TRBJ1-2
abundance: NA
CDR3nt: TGCAGTGCTAGAGATTACGAAACAAACTATGGCTACACCTTC
CDR3aa: CSARDYETNYGYTF

d_gene: TRBD1
v_gene: TRBV7-2
j_gene: TRBJ2-7
abundance: few
CDR3nt: TGTGCCAGCAGAGATCGACAGGGGAGCGAGCAGTACTTC
CDR3aa: CASRDRQGSEQYF

d_gene: NA
v_gene: TRBV18
j_gene: TRBJ2-1
abundance: few
CDR3nt: TGTGCCAGCTCACCACCGGTGTACAATGAGCAGTTCTTC
CDR3aa: CASSPPVYNEQFF

d_gene: NA
v_gene: TRBV6-5
j_gene: TRBJ1-1
abundance: NA
CDR3nt: TGTGCCAGCAGTCGGTCGACTGAAGCTTTCTTT
CDR3aa: CASSRSTEAFF

d_gene: NA
v_gene: TRBV28
j_gene: TRBJ2-1
abundance: NA
CDR3nt: TGTGCCAGCAGCCCTTCAATGGGTGAGCAGTTCTTC
CDR3aa: CASSPSMGEQFF

d_gene: NA
v_gene: TRBV29-1
j_gene: TRBJ2-7
abundance: NA
CDR3nt: TGCAGCATCGTGCTCCCTTCCTACGAGCAGTACTTC
CDR3aa: CSIVLPSYEQYF

d_gene: TRBD1
v_gene: TRBV28
j_gene: TRBJ2-1
abundance: few
CDR3nt: TGTGCCAGCAGCCCGACAGGGGGCCTTGGGAATGAGCAGTTCTTC
CDR3aa: CASSPTGGLGNEQFF

d_gene: TRBD2
v_gene: TRBV28
j_gene: TRBJ2-1
abundance: few
CDR3nt: TGTGCCAGCAGTTTACCCCAGACTAGCGGGAGTATAAATGAGCAGTTCTTC
CDR3aa: CASSLPQTSGSINEQFF

d_gene: NA
v_gene: TRBV29-1
j_gene: TRBJ2-7
abundance: NA
CDR3nt: TGCAGCGTTGAAGCGAGACACCGCGGGGACGAGCAGTACTTC
CDR3aa: CSVEARHRGDEQYF

d_gene: NA
v_gene: TRBV7-2
j_gene: TRBJ2-7
abundance: NA
CDR3nt: TGTGCCAGCAGCTTAATGACCGATAACGAGCAGTACTTC
CDR3aa: CASSLMTDNEQYF

d_gene: NA
v_gene: TRBV12-3/TRBV12-4
j_gene: TRBJ1-2
abundance: NA
CDR3nt: TGTGCCAGCAGTTCAATGTTGACAGCCGCAAACTATGGCTACACCTTC
CDR3aa: CASSSMLTAANYGYTF

d_gene: NA
v_gene: TRBV5-1
j_gene: TRBJ2-7
abundance: NA
CDR3nt: TGCGCCTCCAACGGCGGTCCAGGCTACGAGCAGTACTTC
CDR3aa: CASNGGPGYEQYF

d_gene: TRBD1
v_gene: TRBV7-8
j_gene: TRBJ2-1
abundance: few
CDR3nt: TGTGCCAGCAGCTCAACCGGGACAGGGTTGGATGAGCAGTTCTTC
CDR3aa: CASSSTGTGLDEQFF

d_gene: NA
v_gene: TRBV29-1
j_gene: TRBJ1-2
abundance: NA
CDR3nt: TGCAGCGTTGAGGGGGGCAGAAACTATGGCTACACCTTC
CDR3aa: CSVEGGRNYGYTF

d_gene: NA
v_gene: TRBV20-1
j_gene: TRBJ1-2
abundance: few
CDR3nt: TGCAGTGCGAGTAGCGGGAATAACTATGGCTACACCTTC
CDR3aa: CSASSGNNYGYTF

d_gene: NA
v_gene: TRBV30
j_gene: TRBJ2-1
abundance: NA
CDR3nt: TGTGCCTGGAGTGTTGCAGGTTACAATGAGCAGTTCTTC
CDR3aa: CAWSVAGYNEQFF

d_gene: TRBD2
v_gene: TRBV6-2/TRBV6-3
j_gene: TRBJ2-3
abundance: NA
CDR3nt: TGTGCCAGCAGTTGGGGACTAGGATGGGATACGCAGTATTTT
CDR3aa: CASSWGLGWDTQYF

d_gene: TRBD1
v_gene: TRBV24-1
j_gene: TRBJ2-5
abundance: few
CDR3nt: TGTGCCACCAGTGATCCACGGGACAGGGGGCGGGAGACCCAGTACTTC
CDR3aa: CATSDPRDRGRETQYF

d_gene: TRBD1
v_gene: TRBV11-2
j_gene: TRBJ2-2
abundance: few
CDR3nt: TGTGCCAGCAGCTTCCCGGGACAGGGGACCGGGGAGCTGTTTTTT
CDR3aa: CASSFPGQGTGELFF

d_gene: NA
v_gene: TRBV20-1
j_gene: TRBJ2-3
abundance: NA
CDR3nt: TGCAGTGCTAGAGAGTACTCCACAGATACGCAGTATTTT
CDR3aa: CSAREYSTDTQYF

d_gene: NA
v_gene: TRBV7-6
j_gene: TRBJ2-1
abundance: NA
CDR3nt: TGTGCCAGCAGCTTAGACCGCCTCAGGGGGGATGAGCAGTTCTTC
CDR3aa: CASSLDRLRGDEQFF

d_gene: NA
v_gene: TRBV5-1
j_gene: TRBJ2-7
abundance: NA
CDR3nt: TGCGCCAGCAGCTTGGGACAGCCCGTAGACGAGCAGTACTTC
CDR3aa: CASSLGQPVDEQYF

d_gene: NA
v_gene: TRBV5-1
j_gene: TRBJ2-5
abundance: many
CDR3nt: TGCGCCAGCAGCGCGGGACGAGGCCAAGAGACCCAGTACTTC
CDR3aa: CASSAGRGQETQYF

d_gene: NA
v_gene: TRBV20-1
j_gene: TRBJ1-4
abundance: few
CDR3nt: TGCAGTGCGCGGGGGGGGTCGGCTAATGAAAAACTGTTTTTT
CDR3aa: CSARGGSANEKLFF

d_gene: NA
v_gene: TRBV6-5
j_gene: TRBJ2-5
abundance: few
CDR3nt: TGTGCCAGCAGGTCCAGCGGGTACTTAAGTGAGCAGTACTTC
CDR3aa: CASRSSGYLSEQYF

d_gene: TRBD1
v_gene: TRBV6-1
j_gene: TRBJ2-2
abundance: few
CDR3nt: TGTGCCAGCAGCCAAGGAGGACAGGCATTTAGGACCGGGGAGCTGTTTTTT
CDR3aa: CASSQGGQAFRTGELFF

d_gene: NA
v_gene: TRBV7-2
j_gene: TRBJ1-6
abundance: few
CDR3nt: TGTGCCAGCAGCCAGCGGGGGGGCGCGGATAATTCACCCCTCCACTTT
CDR3aa: CASSQRGGADNSPLHF

d_gene: TRBD2
v_gene: TRBV11-1
j_gene: TRBJ2-1
abundance: few
CDR3nt: TGTGCCAGCAGCTTATCCCTGGGAGGGAAAGAGGAGCAGTTCTTC
CDR3aa: CASSLSLGGKEEQFF

d_gene: NA
v_gene: TRBV7-9
j_gene: TRBJ1-1
abundance: few
CDR3nt: TGTGCCAGCAGCTTAGGTGAGGGTTTAGTCACTGAAGCTTTCTTT
CDR3aa: CASSLGEGLVTEAFF

d_gene: TRBD2
v_gene: TRBV6-5
j_gene: TRBJ2-3
abundance: few
CDR3nt: TGTGCCAGCAGTTACTCAGGCGGGGGACCCACAGATACGCAGTATTTT
CDR3aa: CASSYSGGGPTDTQYF

d_gene: NA
v_gene: TRBV21-1
j_gene: TRBJ2-5
abundance: few
CDR3nt: TGTGCCAGCAGCAAAGCCACTAGCGGGAGGGAAGAGACCCAGTACTTC
CDR3aa: CASSKATSGREETQYF

d_gene: NA
v_gene: TRBV28
j_gene: TRBJ2-4
abundance: NA
CDR3nt: TGTGCCAGCAGTTCCCGGGATCCAGACATTCAGTACTTC
CDR3aa: CASSSRDPDIQYF

d_gene: NA
v_gene: TRBV28
j_gene: TRBJ2-5
abundance: few
CDR3nt: TGTGCCAGCAGTCCACTCCCGCTCGGGGAGCAGTACTTC
CDR3aa: CASSPLPLGEQYF

d_gene: TRBD1
v_gene: TRBV9
j_gene: TRBJ2-5
abundance: few
CDR3nt: TGTGCCAGCAGCGACGGGACAGGGGAGAAAGAGACCCAGTACTTC
CDR3aa: CASSDGTGEKETQYF

d_gene: NA
v_gene: TRBV12-3/TRBV12-4
j_gene: TRBJ2-7
abundance: many
CDR3nt: TGTGCCAGCAGTTTTGGGGCGTCCTACGAGCAGTACTTC
CDR3aa: CASSFGASYEQYF

d_gene: TRBD1
v_gene: TRBV4-3
j_gene: TRBJ2-1
abundance: NA
CDR3nt: TGCGCCAGCAGCCAAGATTCGATAGGGGGACAGGGGAACAATGAGCAGTTCTTC
CDR3aa: CASSQDSIGGQGNNEQFF

d_gene: TRBD1
v_gene: TRBV6-1
j_gene: TRBJ1-1
abundance: NA
CDR3nt: TGTGCCAGCAGATTGGACAGGACGAACACTGAAGCTTTCTTT
CDR3aa: CASRLDRTNTEAFF

d_gene: NA
v_gene: TRBV24-1
j_gene: TRBJ2-2
abundance: few
CDR3nt: TGTGCCACCAGGAGCCGGGCGATTACCGGGGAGCTGTTTTTT
CDR3aa: CATRSRAITGELFF

d_gene: NA
v_gene: TRBV28
j_gene: TRBJ1-2
abundance: NA
CDR3nt: TGTGCCAGCACCGAGGGCGGGGGTTTGGAGTATGGCTACACCTTC
CDR3aa: CASTEGGGLEYGYTF

d_gene: NA
v_gene: TRBV27
j_gene: TRBJ2-3
abundance: few
CDR3nt: TGTGCCAGTAGCCACAGCACAGATACGCAGTATTTT
CDR3aa: CASSHSTDTQYF

d_gene: NA
v_gene: TRBV12-3/TRBV12-4
j_gene: TRBJ2-1
abundance: NA
CDR3nt: TGTGCCAGCAGTCCCCCTGGGCCCTCGAGGTTCTTC
CDR3aa: CASSPPGPSRFF

d_gene: NA
v_gene: TRBV28
j_gene: TRBJ1-2
abundance: NA
CDR3nt: TGTGCCAGCAGTTTGAGGCAGAGTAACTATGGCTACACCTTC
CDR3aa: CASSLRQSNYGYTF

d_gene: NA
v_gene: TRBV7-9
j_gene: TRBJ2-3
abundance: few
CDR3nt: TGTGCCAGCAGCTCCGTCGGCCTCACAGATACGCAGTATTTT
CDR3aa: CASSSVGLTDTQYF

d_gene: NA
v_gene: TRBV10-3
j_gene: TRBJ2-7
abundance: many
CDR3nt: TGTGCCATCAGCACAGGGCCCCTAGGCAACGAGCAGTACTTC
CDR3aa: CAISTGPLGNEQYF

d_gene: TRBD1
v_gene: TRBV28
j_gene: TRBJ1-4
abundance: few
CDR3nt: TGTGCCAGCAGTACCGGGACAGGGAATGAAAAACTGTTTTTT
CDR3aa: CASSTGTGNEKLFF

d_gene: NA
v_gene: TRBV6-2/TRBV6-3
j_gene: TRBJ2-5
abundance: NA
CDR3nt: TGTGCCAGCAGTTACGGACCAATGTGGGAGACCCAGTACTTC
CDR3aa: CASSYGPMWETQYF

d_gene: TRBD2
v_gene: TRBV7-9
j_gene: TRBJ2-7
abundance: NA
CDR3nt: TGTGCCAGCAGCTTACAGCGGCGGGAGAGCAACGAGCAGTACTTC
CDR3aa: CASSLQRRESNEQYF